This TCR beta chain was sequenced in a study of early T cells in non-severe SARS-CoV-2 infection. TCRdb processed the 5' RACE reads anew with MiXCR; each CDR3 protein has one entry. The repertoire holds 86,000 or so distinct CDR3 sequences, with 5% to 6.5% as singletons. In this sample, this clonotype turned up a few times. Trimming removed 4 bases from V and 5 bases from J, with 17 bases in between. Germline V gene lookup returns CDR1 WSHSY and CDR2 SAAADI. The CDR3 has 15 amino acids. Sequenced: whole blood. This receptor was taken from an adult who was a healthcare worker with PCR-confirmed SARS-CoV-2 infection or an uninfected control (not recorded which). The chain carries TRBV10-2 and TRBJ1-1, with D uncertain. CDR3 loop: CASSGRSIVGTEAFF. The CDR3 DNA sequence: TGCGCCAGCAGTGGAAGATCCATAGTTGGGACTGAAGCTTTCTTT.